Shown below are 8 T cell receptor beta chains from a single sample sequenced in a study of T cell changes during pregnancy in multiple sclerosis. Repertoires were generated with immunoSEQ multiplex PCR, while TCRdb's copy carries only in-frame clones and drops some. Of around 59,000 clones detected, about 90% appear once; the ten largest clones hold around 2.8%. The source was peripheral blood, collected in the third trimester of pregnancy. These receptors came from a female donor in good health, enrolled as a control in a pregnancy study.

This sequence joins TRBV6-6 and TRBJ2-5; tentatively, D is TRBD1 (5 bases). CDR1 is MNHNY and CDR2 is SVGAGI in the germline V gene (reference sequence). V was clipped by 5 bases and J by 1 base, with 14 bases between them. The CDR3 length is 15 residues. As DNA, the CDR3 is TGTGCCAGCAGTGCCACCGACAGATCCCAAGAGACCCAGTACTTC. Its translation is CASSATDRSQETQYF.

This sequence joins TRBV5-1 and TRBJ2-2; 9 bases fit TRBD2. The CDR3 sequence is 16 residues long. Germline V gives CDR1 SGHRS, CDR2 YFSETQ. The J segment lost 1 base and the V segment lost 4 bases, leaving 5 bases of the junction unmatched. The CDR3 region is CASSHLSGGNTGELFF. Written as DNA, the CDR3 is TGCGCCAGCAGCCATCTTAGCGGGGGGAACACCGGGGAGCTGTTTTTT.

This clone was found a few times. The chain recombines TRBV25-1 with TRBJ2-1, with unresolved D. The germline V gene has CDR1 MGHDK and CDR2 SYGVNS. This CDR3 has 13 amino acids. V was shortened by 2 bases and J by 2 bases, with 4 bases between the two germline ends. The CDR3 bases are TGTGCCAGCAGTGAACAAACCTACAATGAGCAGTTCTTC. This sequence encodes CASSEQTYNEQFF.

The chain employs TRBV6-1 and TRBJ2-3; TRBD1 agrees at 10 bases. This CDR3 is 15 amino acids long. The V gene end was trimmed by 6 bases and the J gene end by 4 bases; junction bases not matched to a gene: 7. Germline assignment: CDR1 MNHNS and CDR2 SASEGT. CDR3 bases: TGTGCCAGCAGCGTCCGGGACAGGGGTGCAGATACGCAGTATTTT. The encoded protein is CASSVRDRGADTQYF.

This clone was observed a single time. For the CDR3, the DNA is TGTGCCAGTAGTATATTGGGAGGCTTGAACACTGAAGCTTTCTTT. Protein: CASSILGGLNTEAFF. This chain links TRBV19 with TRBJ1-1; D unresolved. This CDR3 comprises 15 residues. Germline loops: CDR1 LNHDA, CDR2 SQIVND (reference sequence). Trimming stripped 2 bases from V and 0 bases from J, with 10 bases between.

V gene TRBV5-1 combines with J gene TRBJ2-4; weak D call: TRBD2 (5 bases). Germline assignment: CDR1 SGHRS and CDR2 YFSETQ. The length of the CDR3 is 14 residues. V shed 4 bases and J shed 7 bases, with 15 bases lying between them. CDR3 sequence reads: CASSPEGSGNIQYF. DNA of the CDR3: TGCGCCAGCAGCCCGGAAGGGTCGGGGAACATTCAGTACTTC.

The chain combines TRBV11-2 with TRBJ2-7; 15 bases match TRBD2. The germline V gene has CDR1 SGHAT and CDR2 FQNNGV. V was pared by 5 bases and J by 5 bases, with 4 bases of the junction left unmatched. The CDR3 is 15 residues long. DNA of the CDR3: TGTGCCAGCAGCCTCGGGACTAGCGGGAGGAACGAGCAGTACTTC. It specifies CASSLGTSGRNEQYF. The variable domain in full, with the rest retrieved from reference TRBV11-2 and TRBJ2-7, is EAGVAQSPRYKIIEKRQSVAFWCNPISGHATLYWYQQILGQGPKLLIQFQNNGVVDDSQLPKDRFSAERLKGVDSTLKIQPAKLEDSAVYLCASSLGTSGRNEQYFGPGTRLTVT.

The chain couples TRBV30 to TRBJ1-1; no definite D call. Germline V gene sequence: CDR1 GTSNPN, CDR2 SVGIG (reference sequence). Trimming removed 3 bases from V and 0 bases from J, with 2 bases in between. The CDR3 spans 11 residues. The CDR3 sequence is CAWSMNTEAFF. The CDR3 nucleotides read TGTGCCTGGAGCATGAACACTGAAGCTTTCTTT.